This TCR beta chain comes out of a study of post-analysis software for immune sequencing data. Study results and caveats: Patients had higher frequencies than controls of roughly 5 TRBV segments, including TRBV5-6, TRBV5-1 and TRBV20-1.

Remarks on this clonotype: What it binds is not known.

Sequencing libraries made from TCR beta cDNA carried unique molecular identifiers. Each CDR3 protein gets one entry after TCRdb re-called the PCR reads with MiXCR. The sample has more than 450,000 distinct CDR3 sequences, roughly 47% seen once. Trimming left V 0 bases short and J 4 bases short, with 14 bases between. The CDR3 has 16 amino acids. The V call is TRBV12-3 or TRBV12-4, the J call TRBJ2-3; either TRBD1 or TRBD2 may fit D (6 bases each). This receptor was taken from a girl aged 5 to 17 with multiple sclerosis. Sequencing input: blood. DNA of the CDR3: TGTGCCAGCAGTTTAGCCCCGGGGGCCATAGCAGATACGCAGTATTTT. It codes for CASSLAPGAIADTQYF.